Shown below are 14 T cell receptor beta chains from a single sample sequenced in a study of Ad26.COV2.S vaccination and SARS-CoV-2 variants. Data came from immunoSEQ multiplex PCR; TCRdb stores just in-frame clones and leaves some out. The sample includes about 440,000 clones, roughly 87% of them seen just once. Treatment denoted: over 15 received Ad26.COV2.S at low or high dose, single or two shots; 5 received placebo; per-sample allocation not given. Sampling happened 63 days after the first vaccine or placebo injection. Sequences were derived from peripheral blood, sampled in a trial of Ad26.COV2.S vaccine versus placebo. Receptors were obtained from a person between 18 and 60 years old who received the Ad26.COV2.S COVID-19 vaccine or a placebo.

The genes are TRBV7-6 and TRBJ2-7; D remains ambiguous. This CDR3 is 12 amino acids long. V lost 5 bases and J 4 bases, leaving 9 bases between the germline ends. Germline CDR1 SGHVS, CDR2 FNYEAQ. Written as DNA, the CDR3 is TGTGCCAGCAGCGTCCCCGGGTACGAGCAGTACTTC. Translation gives CASSVPGYEQYF.

This CDR3 is CASSPDRVSSGANVLTF. The CDR3 nucleotides are TGCGCCAGCAGCCCAGACAGGGTAAGCTCTGGGGCCAACGTCCTGACTTTC. The chain is built from TRBV10-1 and TRBJ2-6; 7 bases fit TRBD1. The CDR3 is 17 amino acids. V was pared by 6 bases and J by 0 bases, with 8 bases of the junction left unmatched. The V gene's germline CDR1 is WNHNN and CDR2 SYGVQD (reference sequence).

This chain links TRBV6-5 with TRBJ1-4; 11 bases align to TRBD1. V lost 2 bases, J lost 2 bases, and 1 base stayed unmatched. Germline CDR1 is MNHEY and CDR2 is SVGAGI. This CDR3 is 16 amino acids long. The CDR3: CASSYRDRGTNEKLFF. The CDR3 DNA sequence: TGTGCCAGCAGTTACCGGGACAGGGGGACTAATGAAAAACTGTTTTTT.

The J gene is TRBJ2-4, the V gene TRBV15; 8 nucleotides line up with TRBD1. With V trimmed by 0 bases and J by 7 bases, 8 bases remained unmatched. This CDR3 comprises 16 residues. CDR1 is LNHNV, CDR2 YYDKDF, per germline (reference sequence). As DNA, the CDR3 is TGTGCCACCAGCAGAGATCCAGGGGGCGAGTTGAACATTCAGTACTTC. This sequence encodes CATSRDPGGELNIQYF.

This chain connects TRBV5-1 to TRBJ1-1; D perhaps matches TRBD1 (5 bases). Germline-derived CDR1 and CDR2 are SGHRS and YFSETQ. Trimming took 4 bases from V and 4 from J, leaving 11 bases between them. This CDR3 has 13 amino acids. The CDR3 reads CASSMTALTEAFF. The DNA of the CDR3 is TGCGCCAGCAGCATGACAGCTCTCACTGAAGCTTTCTTT.

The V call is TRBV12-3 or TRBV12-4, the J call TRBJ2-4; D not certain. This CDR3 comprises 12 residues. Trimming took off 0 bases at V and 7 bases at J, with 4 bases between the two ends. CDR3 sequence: CASSLAGNIQYF. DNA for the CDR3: TGTGCCAGCAGTTTAGCGGGGAACATTCAGTACTTC.

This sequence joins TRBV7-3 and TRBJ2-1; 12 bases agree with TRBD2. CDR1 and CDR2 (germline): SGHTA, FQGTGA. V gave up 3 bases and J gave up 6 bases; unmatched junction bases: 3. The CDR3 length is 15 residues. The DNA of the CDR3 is TGTGCCAGCAGCTTGACTAGCGGGGGCCTCAATGAGCAGTTCTTC. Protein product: CASSLTSGGLNEQFF.

The CDR3 is CAIRGWRSDTGELFF. In DNA form, the CDR3 reads TGTGCCATCAGGGGGTGGAGATCGGACACCGGGGAGCTGTTTTTT. The chain combines TRBV10-3 with TRBJ2-2; D is uncertain. The CDR3 extends over 15 amino acids. Germline values: CDR1 ENHRY, CDR2 SYGVKD. V was clipped by 6 bases and J by 3 bases, with 14 bases between them.

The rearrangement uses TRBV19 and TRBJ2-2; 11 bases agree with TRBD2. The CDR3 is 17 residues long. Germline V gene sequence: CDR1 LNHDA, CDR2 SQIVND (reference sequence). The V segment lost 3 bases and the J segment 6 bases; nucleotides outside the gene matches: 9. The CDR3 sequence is CASSIRLAGLNAGELFF. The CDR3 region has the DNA TGTGCCAGTAGTATCCGACTAGCGGGATTAAACGCCGGGGAGCTGTTTTTT.

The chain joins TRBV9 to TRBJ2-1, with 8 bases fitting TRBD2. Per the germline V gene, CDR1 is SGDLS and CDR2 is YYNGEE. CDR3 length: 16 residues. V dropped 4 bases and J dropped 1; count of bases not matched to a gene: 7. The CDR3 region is CASSQSGRGSYNEQFF. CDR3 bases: TGTGCCAGCAGCCAAAGCGGGAGAGGATCCTACAATGAGCAGTTCTTC.

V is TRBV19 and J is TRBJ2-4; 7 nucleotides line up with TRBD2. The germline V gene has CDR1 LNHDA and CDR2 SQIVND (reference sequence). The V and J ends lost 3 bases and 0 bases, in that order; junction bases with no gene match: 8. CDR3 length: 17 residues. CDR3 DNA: TGTGCCAGTAGTATTCGGGGGGAAGCGGGAGCCAAAAACATTCAGTACTTC. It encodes CASSIRGEAGAKNIQYF.

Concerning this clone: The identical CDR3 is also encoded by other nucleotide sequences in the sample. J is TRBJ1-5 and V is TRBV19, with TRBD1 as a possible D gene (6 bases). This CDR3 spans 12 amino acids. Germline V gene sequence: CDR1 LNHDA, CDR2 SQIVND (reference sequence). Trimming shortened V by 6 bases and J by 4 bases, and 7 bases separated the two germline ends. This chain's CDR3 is CASRQGNQPQHF. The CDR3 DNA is TGTGCCAGTAGACAGGGTAATCAGCCCCAGCATTTT.

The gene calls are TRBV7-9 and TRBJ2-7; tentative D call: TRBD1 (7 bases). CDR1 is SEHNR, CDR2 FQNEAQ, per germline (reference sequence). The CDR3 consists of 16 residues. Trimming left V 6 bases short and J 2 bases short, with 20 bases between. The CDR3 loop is CASRPTDREVAYEQYF. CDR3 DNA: TGTGCCAGCAGACCTACCGACAGGGAGGTGGCCTACGAGCAGTACTTC.

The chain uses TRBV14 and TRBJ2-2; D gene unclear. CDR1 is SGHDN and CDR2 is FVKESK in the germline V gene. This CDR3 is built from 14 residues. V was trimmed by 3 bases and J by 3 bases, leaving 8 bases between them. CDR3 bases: TGTGCCAGCAGCCACTTTGTAGACACCGGGGAGCTGTTTTTT. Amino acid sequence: CASSHFVDTGELFF.